This T cell receptor beta chain was sequenced during a study of blood T cell repertoires in COVID-19. Study information: The United States, Italy and Spain supplied acute and convalescent COVID-19 samples.

Germline assignment: CDR1 SGHRS and CDR2 YFSETQ. This CDR3 spans 12 amino acids. V was shortened by 4 bases and J by 3 bases, with 8 bases between the two germline ends. Original processing methods: Reference gene primer amplification gave nucleated cell count estimates. The method was immunoSEQ multiplex PCR; TCRdb's version includes in-frame clones alone and lacks a portion of them. V and J calls and clone size come straight from that table; D and trimming were deduced from the DNA. Found here are roughly 250,000 clones, 91% of them singletons; the top ten hold around 2.5%. One Seattle source followed patients from active infection through their disease course.

The TCR sequence derives from a person aged 18 to 29 with COVID-19, enrolled during active disease. This sequence joins TRBV5-1 and TRBJ2-7, with D possibly TRBD2 on 5 matching bases. The sequencing sample was made of peripheral blood. Written as DNA, the CDR3 is TGCGCCAGCAGCCCCGGAGGCTACGAGCAGTACTTC. It codes for CASSPGGYEQYF.